This T cell receptor (beta chain) appears in the sequencing data of a study of identical twins (dated by TCRdb to 2015 to 2016). The study in broad terms: TCR alpha and beta repertoires from monozygotic twins, unrelated adults of various ages and cord blood were deep-sequenced to test whether fetal clonotypes persist. To rule out contamination, the twin experiments were replicated at different times with different library preparation protocols. What the study reported, not specific to this receptor: Recombination models systematically underestimated out-of-frame TCR alpha sharing in monozygotic twins but agreed with sharing between unrelated individuals. Out-of-frame TCR alpha sequences shared between twins showed an excess of low generation-probability sequences compared with coincidental sharing between unrelated individuals. Because the same donors could not be followed over many years, the conclusions relied on cross-sectional statistical analysis. Abundant cord blood beta clonotypes carried fewer insertions; young adult naive repertoires showed a weaker similar trend, while memory repertoires showed none. Zero-insertion analyses could be partly confounded by invariant T cells such as MAIT and iNKT, though diverse VJ usage argued against such confounding for most clonotypes. In beta out-of-frame sequences, excess twin sharing was weaker, because having fewer shared sequences lowered the signal-to-noise ratio.

Libraries were made using 5' RACE. Sequencing took place on an Illumina HiSeq 2000. A universal primer binding site was added through template switching, and the final cDNA carried a unique molecular identifier so that TCR cDNA molecules could be counted accurately. First-strand cDNA for TCR alpha and beta chains was synthesized from specific primers in the conserved constant-segment region. To control for contamination, each cDNA library was double barcoded with a SMART-Mk sample barcode plus Illumina barcodes. TruSeq adapter sequences, together with Illumina sample barcodes, were added in two successive PCR steps. The TCR alpha and beta cDNA libraries were sequenced on the Illumina HiSeq platform using custom primers. Per the authors' processing: Raw reads were processed with MiGEC to extract unique molecular identifiers, and MiXCR was used to determine CDR3 positions. Recombination models were inferred per individual with the repgenHMM and IGoR tools using an EM algorithm. The tcR package in R was used for shared clonotype analysis, with sharing normalized by the product of cloneset sizes. To study raw recombination without the effects of thymic and clonal selection, out-of-frame nonproductive sequences were analyzed. The public sequencing data were trimmed at Q25 with fastp and processed into clonotypes with MiXCR by TCRdb, which kept only in-frame beta chains. Merged by CDR3 protein, the rows form single entries marked with the most common genes and DNA. For this entry, the V and J calls and clone size follow TCRdb and not the study's own pipeline. The sample table lists 600,000 to 700,000 distinct CDR3 sequences, 21% of them with a count of one. The top ten clonotypes cover about 4.3% of the sample.

Only healthy Caucasian donors were included. Three pairs of female monozygotic twins, all aged roughly 18 to 29 years, made up the twin cohort. Peripheral blood mononuclear cells were the source from which RNA for the TCR libraries was isolated. V is pared back by 2 bases and J by 5 bases, with 10 bases lying between the germline termini. Based on the germline V gene, the CDR1 and CDR2 sequences are SGHRS and YFSETQ. The CDR3 has 13 amino acids, counting the end cysteine and phenylalanine. Only the CDR3 region is kept as DNA, spanning 39 bases read in frame from base 1. This clonotype has a handful of counts. Its antigen remains undetermined. There are no base qualities to consult, and no much larger clone falls within one base. The data were also submitted as part of a second study, on T cells expressing NK-cell markers. The second study also describes: In sorted CD3+CD56+NKG2C+, CD3+CD56+NKG2C- and CD3+CD56-NKG2C+ T-cell subsets from about 8 donors, TCR beta-chain repertoires were profiled. Of the eight sequenced donors, seven were found to be HCMV-seropositive and one was found to be HCMV-seronegative. To restrict sorting to alphabetaTCR-expressing T cells, an anti-gammadeltaTCR antibody was added in several experiments. For roughly six donors, the dominant CD3+CD56+NKG2C+ clonotypes were among the top 10 CD8+ clonotypes and accounted for about 1.0-7.0% of CD8+ T cells. Those dominant clonotypes were again the most abundant among CD3+CD56-NKG2C+ cells in several donors, at roughly 25-60.1%. Whether the expanded NKG2C-expressing T cell clones were specific for HCMV antigens remained unclear. The eight sequenced donors were randomly selected healthy volunteers, three men and five women. HCMV-specific IgG was detected in serum with a commercial ELISA kit to determine HCMV serostatus. For several donors, bulk peripheral blood T-cell repertoires were additionally sequenced from unsorted PBMC. MIGEC was used to demultiplex reads and group the reads by UMI, and MiTCR was used to assemble and quantify clonotypes. To exclude erroneous sequences, any TCR cDNA sequence not supported by at least two reads was discarded. The tcR package was used for downstream repertoire analysis, with clonotypes matched between fractions based on CDR3 nucleotide sequence plus V segment. VDJmatch was used to annotate antigen specificity against VDJdb, with one amino acid substitution allowed in CDR3.

Material for sequencing was PBMCs. Recombination connected TRBV5-1 to TRBJ1-1; perhaps TRBD1 is the D gene, with 5 bases matching. The sequence was collected from a woman in her late teens or twenties in good health. In nucleotides, the sequence is TGCGCCAGCAGCTTAATAGGGGAAACTGAAGCTTTCTTT. Translated, it reads CASSLIGETEAFF. The full variable domain, with segments outside the CDR3 supplied by the reference TRBV5-1 and TRBJ1-1 proteins, appears as KAGVTQTPRYLIKTRGQQVTLSCSPISGHRSVSWYQQTPGQGLQFLFEYFSETQRNKGNFPGRFSGRQFSNSRSEMNVSTLELGDSALYLCASSLIGETEAFFGQGTRLTVV.